Shown below are 17 T cell receptor beta chains from a single sample sequenced in a study of T cells in Graves' hyperthyroidism and ophthalmopathy. Researchers took RNA transcripts and amplified the TCR beta CDR3 regions from them. With the HTBI primer set, the TCR CDR3 went through a first round of RT-PCR. TCRdb used MiXCR to reprocess the multiplex PCR reads, holding one entry per CDR3 protein. The repertoire holds about 560,000 distinct CDR3 sequences, with roughly 46% as singletons. The source material was peripheral blood or thyroid tissue (not recorded which). These receptors were collected from a woman aged 18-35 years with Graves' hyperthyroidism.

With respect to this clonotype: At one boundary the junction diverges from the germline segment, which might be a read error. V is TRBV7-2 and J is TRBJ2-2, with D possibly being TRBD2 (6 bases). Germline V gene lookup returns CDR1 SGHTA and CDR2 FQGNSA. CDR3 length equals 15 residues. The CDR3 spells CASSGGTTYTGELLF. The DNA of the CDR3 is TGTGCCAGCAGCGGCGGGACGACCTACACCGGGGAGCTGCTTTTT.

The chain recombines TRBV7-9 with TRBJ1-2; 7 bases map to TRBD1. This CDR3 is built from 14 residues. J was trimmed by 2 bases and V by 5 bases; bases with no gene match: 5. The germline CDR1 and CDR2 sequences are SEHNR and FQNEAQ (reference sequence). The CDR3, as DNA: TGTGCCAGCAGCCGGGAACAGGGGAACTATGGCTACACCTTC. The encoded protein is CASSREQGNYGYTF.

This clonotype turned up a few times. The chain links TRBV14 to TRBJ2-7; D is perhaps TRBD2 (5 bases). V lost 0 bases, J lost 2 bases, and 11 bases lay in between. CDR3 length: 15 amino acids. CDR1 is SGHDN and CDR2 is FVKESK in the germline V gene. Here the CDR3 reads CASSQDYYGTYEQYF. The CDR3 DNA reads as TGTGCCAGCAGCCAAGACTATTACGGGACCTACGAGCAGTACTTC.

This clonotype showed up just a few times. An end of the junction does not agree with germline; a read error may underlie this. The rearrangement uses TRBV10-3 and TRBJ1-5; D may be TRBD1 (5 bases). Germline V gene data show CDR1 as ENHRY and CDR2 as SYGVKD. The CDR3 is made up of 14 amino acids. This CDR3 reads CASSELIGDQPQHF. The CDR3 DNA sequence: TGTGCCAGCAGTGAATTAATAGGGGATCAGCCCCAGCATTTT.

This clonotype is a singleton in its sample. The rearrangement links TRBV2 to TRBJ1-2; TRBD1 matches at 8 bases. CDR1 is SNHLY, CDR2 FYNNEI, per germline. V lost 9 bases to trimming and J lost 4 bases; unmatched junction nucleotides: 7. The CDR3 is 13 amino acids. CDR3 residues: CARRQGIGYGYTF. The CDR3 DNA reads as TGTGCCAGAAGACAGGGGATCGGCTATGGCTACACCTTC.

The chain recombines TRBV20-1 with TRBJ1-4; 10 bases align to TRBD1. This CDR3 contains 14 residues. J gave up 7 bases and V 4 bases, and 6 bases lay outside the gene matches. Germline V CDR1 and CDR2: DFQATT, SNEGSKA (reference sequence). In DNA form, the CDR3 reads TGCAGTGCTACTGACAGGGGGCGAGGTGAAAAACTGTTTTTT. Protein product: CSATDRGRGEKLFF.

This clonotype showed up just a few times. The chain employs TRBV2 and TRBJ1-1; TRBD1 might be the D (6 bases). The CDR3 is 13 residues long. Deletions cut 9 bases from V and 0 bases from J, with 11 bases between. Germline CDR1 and CDR2: SNHLY and FYNNEI. The CDR3 loop is CARRTELNTEAFF. CDR3 DNA sequence: TGTGCCAGGCGGACAGAATTGAACACTGAAGCTTTCTTT.

J is TRBJ2-5 and V is TRBV7-6; D not certain. Per the germline V gene, CDR1 is SGHVS and CDR2 is FNYEAQ. V was clipped by 5 bases and J by 5 bases, with 18 bases between them. The length of the CDR3 is 15 residues. The CDR3 DNA reads TGTGCCAGCAGCCCCCGTGGGGTACATGGGGAGACCCAGTACTTC. Amino acids: CASSPRGVHGETQYF.

The chain has TRBV11-1 and TRBJ1-4; D call uncertain. Germline CDR1 reads SGHAT; CDR2 reads FQDESV (reference sequence). V was trimmed by 5 bases and J by 0 bases, leaving 13 bases between them. The CDR3 has 16 amino acids. Here the CDR3 reads CASSEFHRTTNEKLFF. The CDR3 DNA sequence: TGTGCCAGCAGCGAATTCCACAGAACAACTAATGAAAAACTGTTTTTT.

The V and J genes are TRBV7-9 and TRBJ1-1; 8 positions match TRBD1. V dropped 5 bases and J dropped 1; count of bases not matched to a gene: 6. Germline loops: CDR1 SEHNR, CDR2 FQNEAQ (reference sequence). There are 15 residues in the CDR3. Here the CDR3 DNA reads TGTGCCAGCAGCCCGGCGGACAGGGAGAACACTGAAGCTTTCTTT. Encoded protein: CASSPADRENTEAFF.

The table lists this clonotype with a few counts. The chain employs TRBV7-3 and TRBJ1-2; no reliable D call. Germline-derived CDR1 and CDR2 are SGHTA and FQGTGA. Trimming removed 3 bases at V and 4 bases at J, with 12 bases between. This CDR3 has 14 amino acids. CDR3 DNA sequence: TGTGCCAGCAGCTTGGACCTAAACACCTATGGCTACACCTTC. Translated: CASSLDLNTYGYTF.

CDR3 nucleotides: TGTGCCAGCCACCGGGAGGGCTACGAGCAGTACTTC. As protein: CASHREGYEQYF. The chain carries TRBV25-1 and TRBJ2-7, with TRBD2 matching 8 bases. The ends lost 8 bases at V and 3 bases at J; junction bases unmatched: 3. Germline-derived CDR1 and CDR2 are MGHDK and SYGVNS. The CDR3 covers 12 residues.

The chain employs TRBV20-1 and TRBJ2-7; TRBD2 agrees at 11 bases. This CDR3 has 14 residues. V lost 2 bases and J lost 3; bases outside the gene matches: 3. The germline V gene has CDR1 DFQATT and CDR2 SNEGSKA (reference sequence). This chain's CDR3 is CSARPSGRNYEQYF. CDR3 in DNA: TGCAGTGCTAGACCTAGCGGGAGGAACTACGAGCAGTACTTC.

This clonotype was counted ten times or more. V and J are TRBV7-8 and TRBJ1-1; D unresolved. The CDR3 runs 13 residues. CDR1 is SGHVS and CDR2 is FQNEAQ in the germline V gene. Trimming pared 5 bases from V and 1 base from J, leaving 8 bases between. The CDR3 spells CASSPRQNTEAFF. The DNA of the CDR3 is TGTGCCAGCAGCCCCCGGCAGAACACTGAAGCTTTCTTT.

Many counts were recorded for this clonotype. This chain connects TRBV10-3 to TRBJ1-6; TRBD1 might be the D (5 bases). V was trimmed by 7 bases and J by 0 bases, leaving 7 bases between them. This CDR3 region has 14 residues. CDR1 and CDR2 (germline): ENHRY, SYGVKD. The CDR3 protein is CAIKGSSYNSPLHF. In DNA, the CDR3 is TGTGCCATCAAGGGGAGCTCCTATAATTCACCCCTCCACTTT.

Details on this clonotype: Likely a read error: the CDR3 ends without its conserved phenylalanine or tryptophan. No DNA is shown, since the ends of the CDR3 on it are uncertain; the CDR3 is the one TCRdb lists. The chain recombines TRBV7-6 with TRBJ2-7. The CDR3 contains 8 residues when both ends are counted. Germline values: CDR1 SGHVS, CDR2 FNYEAQ. CDR3 sequence reads: CASSQARA.

This clonotype was counted many times. The gene calls are TRBV29-1 and TRBJ2-6, with D possibly being TRBD2 (6 bases). V lost 1 base to trimming and J lost 2 bases, with 18 bases between them. This CDR3 contains 18 residues. CDR1 SQVTM and CDR2 ANQGSEA come from the germline V gene. CDR3 nucleotides: TGCAGCGTTGAAGTCCGACGACCGGGGAGGCCTGGGGCCAACGTCCTGACTTTC. As protein: CSVEVRRPGRPGANVLTF.